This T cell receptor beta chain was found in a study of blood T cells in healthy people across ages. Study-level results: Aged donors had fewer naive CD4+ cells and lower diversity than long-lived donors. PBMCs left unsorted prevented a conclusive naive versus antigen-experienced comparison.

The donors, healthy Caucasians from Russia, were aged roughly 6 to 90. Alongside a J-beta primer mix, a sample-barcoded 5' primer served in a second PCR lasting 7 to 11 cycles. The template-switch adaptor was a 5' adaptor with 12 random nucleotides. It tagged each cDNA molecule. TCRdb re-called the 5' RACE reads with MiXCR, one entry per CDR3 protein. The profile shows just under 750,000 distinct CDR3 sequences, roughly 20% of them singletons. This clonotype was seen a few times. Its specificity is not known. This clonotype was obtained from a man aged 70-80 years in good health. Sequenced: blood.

CDR3 DNA: TGTGCCAGCAGGGTACAACGAACTAATTCACCCCTCCACTTT. It codes for CASRVQRTNSPLHF. The J gene is TRBJ1-6, the V gene TRBV12-3 or TRBV12-4; the D is unclear. V dropped 6 bases and J dropped 6 bases, with 12 bases sitting between them. This CDR3 contains 14 residues.